This T cell receptor beta chain was observed in a study of tumor-infiltrating lymphocytes in localized non-small cell lung cancer. Study as a whole: Several tumor histologies, both smoking statuses, and some post-neoadjuvant chemotherapy samples were included.

Data came from immunoSEQ multiplex PCR; TCRdb stores just in-frame clones and leaves some out. Of some 7,100 clones detected, 50% to 70% appear once; the ten largest clones hold about 13%. Findings and limits, study-wide: Immunotypes IM1 and IM2 had similar TCR-derived T-cell fractions. Not all patients were TCR sequenced, owing to tissue quantity.

CDR1 and CDR2 (germline): MNHEY, SVGAGI. The CDR3 is 15 residues long. V was clipped by 0 bases and J by 5 bases, with 14 bases between them. Turning to this clone: Its antigen is as yet unknown.

The sequencing input was uninvolved lung tissue not adjacent to the tumor. The TCR comes from a human donor with non-small cell lung cancer. This rearrangement joins TRBV6-5 to TRBJ2-7, with a weak D call TRBD1 (6 bases). The CDR3 DNA is TGTGCCAGCAGTTACTCAGGCAGGGGTAGCAACGAGCAGTACTTC. It translates to CASSYSGRGSNEQYF.